This T cell receptor (beta chain) is from a study of blood T cell repertoires in COVID-19. Turning to the study itself: Collection of acute and convalescent COVID-19 samples took place in the United States, Italy and Spain. Sources were T cells, B-cell-depleted T cells, or PBMCs; the material itself was cDNA or gDNA.

The CDR3 has 15 amino acids. Per the germline V gene, CDR1 is SNHLY and CDR2 is FYNNEI. Trimming at V came to 6 bases and at J to 5 bases, leaving 9 bases not matched to a gene. In the original analysis: By means of reference gene primer amplification, nucleated cell counts were estimated. Clones were read by immunoSEQ multiplex PCR, and TCRdb kept only the in-frame ones, dropping some. V, J and clone size are taken as reported in that table, and D and trimming were inferred from the DNA itself. The sample yields fewer than 55,000 clones, 80% to 85% seen once. The sequenced material came from peripheral blood. The rearrangement uses TRBV2 and TRBJ2-3, with 9 bases that match TRBD1. The TCR sequence derives from a man between 45 and 60 years old with acute or convalescent COVID-19. The CDR3 reads CASRRPGQGEDTQYF. The CDR3 DNA reads TGTGCCAGCAGGCGTCCGGGACAGGGTGAAGATACGCAGTATTTT.